Below, 11 T cell receptor beta chains from the same sample are listed, as sequenced in a study of shared clonotypes between healthy human individuals. Terminally differentiated effector memory CD45RA+ cells were excluded from the naive CD8 cells, which were CD45RO-negative and positively selected for CCR7. This table comes from immunoSEQ multiplex PCR, and its TCRdb copy is limited to in-frame clones, with some not included. Altogether about 750,000 clones are present, roughly 92% being singletons, with the ten largest covering approximately 25%. What was sequenced was naive CD8+ T cells sorted from blood. These receptors all come from a man younger than 40 in good health.

The chain joins TRBV11-2 to TRBJ2-7; TRBD1 is a possible D gene (6 bases). The CDR3 spans 14 residues. V dropped 6 bases and J dropped 3 bases, with 15 bases sitting between them. Germline V gene sequence: CDR1 SGHAT, CDR2 FQNNGV. The chain's CDR3 is CASSQGGLLYEQYF. The CDR3 region has the DNA TGTGCCAGCAGTCAAGGGGGTCTTCTCTACGAGCAGTACTTC.

The chain employs TRBV5-6 and TRBJ2-2, with TRBD1 as a possible D gene (6 bases). The CDR3 is made up of 17 amino acids. Between the trimmed V and J ends, which lost 2 bases and 5 bases, there was a span of 19 bases. Germline CDR1 is SGHDT and CDR2 is YYEEEE. DNA of the CDR3: TGTGCCAGCAGCTTACCCCGGTTACAGGGATGGACCGGGGAGCTGTTTTTT. Translating gives CASSLPRLQGWTGELFF.

The CDR3 nucleotides are TGTGCCAGCAGTGGAACAAGTGATACAACTAATGAAAAACTGTTTTTT. Its translation is CASSGTSDTTNEKLFF. This chain links TRBV2 with TRBJ1-4; D not certain. The ends were cut back, 4 bases at V and 0 bases at J, with 12 bases in the middle. The CDR3 covers 16 residues. Per the germline V gene, CDR1 is SNHLY and CDR2 is FYNNEI.

CDR3 nucleotide sequence: TGTGCCAGCAGTGAAGCGCTTACAGGGGACACTGAAGCTTTCTTT. It specifies CASSEALTGDTEAFF. V usage is TRBV2 and J usage is TRBJ1-1; 7 bases line up with TRBD1. Germline V gives CDR1 SNHLY, CDR2 FYNNEI. V lost 0 bases to trimming and J lost 3 bases; unmatched junction nucleotides: 4. This CDR3 has 15 residues.

Notes on this clone: The junction departs from germline at one end; a sequencing error may be responsible. The rearrangement joins TRBV5-1 to TRBJ2-4; tentatively, D is TRBD2 (5 bases). The CDR3 sequence is 14 residues long. Germline CDR1 SGHRS, CDR2 YFSETQ. The CDR3 bases are TGCGCCAGCAGCTTGGAGGGAGCCCAAAACATTCAGTACTTC. Residues: CASSLEGAQNIQYF.

The chain links TRBV29-1 to TRBJ2-7, with 12 bases aligning to TRBD2. The CDR3 loop spans 16 amino acids. CDR1 is SQVTM and CDR2 is ANQGSEA in the germline V gene. Trimming removed 5 bases from V and 3 bases from J; junction bases left unmatched: 11. The CDR3 loop reads CSVRGGLAGQNYEQYF. CDR3 bases: TGCAGCGTTAGAGGGGGACTAGCGGGCCAAAACTACGAGCAGTACTTC.

This chain uses TRBV7-9 with TRBJ2-5, with D unclear. V shed 2 bases and J shed 2 bases, with 9 bases lying between them. Per the germline V gene, CDR1 is SEHNR and CDR2 is FQNEAQ (reference sequence). The CDR3 spans 14 residues. The CDR3 nucleotides read TGTGCCAGCAGCTTATGGACGGAGCAAGAGACCCAGTACTTC. Its translation is CASSLWTEQETQYF. The whole variable domain, remainder taken from reference TRBV7-9 and TRBJ2-5, is DTGVSQNPRHKITKRGQNVTFRCDPISEHNRLYWYRQTLGQGPEFLTYFQNEAQLEKSRLLSDRFSAERPKGSFSTLEIQRTEQGDSAMYLCASSLWTEQETQYFGPGTRLLVL.

The chain combines TRBV7-9 with TRBJ2-1; 8 bases fit TRBD2. Germline CDR1 SEHNR, CDR2 FQNEAQ (reference sequence). The CDR3 has 17 amino acids. The trim removed 4 bases at V and 7 bases at J, leaving 15 bases unmatched. The CDR3 region is CASSSHLGLALGNEQFF. The CDR3 DNA reads TGTGCCAGCAGCTCCCACTTAGGACTAGCCCTCGGGAATGAGCAGTTCTTC.

The chain combines TRBV27 with TRBJ2-1, with D unresolved. Looked up from germline, CDR1 is MNHEY and CDR2 is SMNVEV (reference sequence). CDR3 length: 12 amino acids. Trimming pared 5 bases from V and 7 bases from J, leaving 9 bases between. The CDR3 reads CASSATRNEQFF. Here the CDR3 DNA reads TGTGCCAGCAGTGCTACTCGGAATGAGCAGTTCTTC.

The chain combines TRBV19 with TRBJ2-6, with TRBD1 matching over 9 bases. The CDR3 runs 20 residues. Germline V gives CDR1 LNHDA, CDR2 SQIVND (reference sequence). The V gene end was trimmed by 3 bases and the J gene end by 1 base; junction bases not matched to a gene: 13. CDR3 nucleotide sequence: TGTGCCAGTAGTATCGGACAGGGGCTCCCGCCTCGTTCTGGGGCCAACGTCCTGACTTTC. The encoded protein is CASSIGQGLPPRSGANVLTF.

This chain links TRBV7-8 with TRBJ2-5; possibly TRBD1 or TRBD2 for D (5 bases each). Germline assignment: CDR1 SGHVS and CDR2 FQNEAQ. The V gene lost 5 bases and the J gene lost 7 bases, with 20 bases spanning the gap. CDR3 length equals 15 residues. The CDR3 loop is CASSAHRDPRGTQYF. CDR3 nucleotide sequence: TGTGCCAGCAGCGCCCACCGGGACCCAAGGGGGACCCAGTACTTC.